Listed here are 7 T cell receptor beta chains from one sample, sequenced in a study of cytomegalovirus exposure and HLA in healthy donors. PCR used 60 Vbeta primers and 13 Jbeta primers. Method: immunoSEQ multiplex PCR; TCRdb's copy keeps in-frame clones and lacks some. The sample consists of roughly 190,000 clones, 79% of them appearing once. The sequencing sample was made of PBMCs. The receptors derive from a woman in her forties or fifties in good health and CMV-seronegative.

The chain employs TRBV19 and TRBJ1-2; 7 positions agree with TRBD1. Per the germline V gene, CDR1 is LNHDA and CDR2 is SQIVND (reference sequence). The CDR3 has 14 residues. V dropped 1 base and J dropped 4; count of bases not matched to a gene: 3. The CDR3 loop reads CASSIVGTAYGYTF. CDR3 in DNA: TGTGCCAGTAGTATAGTGGGGACAGCCTATGGCTACACCTTC.

The CDR3 loop reads CASRIQRDLNEQFF. In DNA, the CDR3 is TGTGCCAGTAGAATACAGCGGGACCTCAATGAGCAGTTCTTC. The chain recombines TRBV19 with TRBJ2-1; 7 nucleotides match TRBD2. Germline V gene sequence: CDR1 LNHDA, CDR2 SQIVND (reference sequence). The CDR3 spans 14 residues. Germline trimming cut 6 bases from V and 6 bases from J; bases unmatched to any gene: 8.

This clone appeared a few times. DNA for the CDR3: TGTGCCAGCAGGGGGACAGGGAATCAGCCCCAGCATTTT. It codes for CASRGTGNQPQHF. The chain recombines TRBV6-5 with TRBJ1-5; TRBD1 matches at 9 bases. Germline lookup yields CDR1 MNHEY and CDR2 SVGAGI. The V gene end was trimmed by 6 bases and the J gene end by 4 bases; junction bases not matched to a gene: 1. The CDR3 is made up of 13 amino acids.

The V gene is TRBV30, the J gene TRBJ1-6; tentatively, D is TRBD1 (6 bases). V lost 7 bases and J lost 7, with 14 bases in between. Germline V gene data show CDR1 as GTSNPN and CDR2 as SVGIG (reference sequence). The CDR3 runs to 13 residues. The CDR3: CAYSGEGNSPLHF. The CDR3 region has the DNA TGTGCCTATTCAGGGGAGGGGAATTCACCCCTCCACTTT.

The chain employs TRBV30 and TRBJ1-2; TRBD1 matches 10 bases. The CDR3 length is 15 residues. Germline V CDR1 and CDR2: GTSNPN, SVGIG (reference sequence). The V and J ends lost 4 bases and 8 bases, in that order; junction bases with no gene match: 13. This CDR3 reads CAWTFTGTGVLGYTF. CDR3 sequence (DNA): TGTGCCTGGACCTTCACCGGGACAGGGGTTCTAGGCTACACCTTC.

CDR3 protein: CASSLRLAGVTDTQYF. CDR3 sequence (DNA): TGTGCCAGTAGTCTCCGACTAGCGGGAGTTACCGATACGCAGTATTTT. This sequence joins TRBV19 and TRBJ2-3, with TRBD2 identical over 12 bases. The length of the CDR3 is 16 residues. Trimming at V came to 5 bases and at J to 6 bases, leaving 9 bases not matched to a gene. Germline CDR1 reads LNHDA; CDR2 reads SQIVND (reference sequence).

The rearrangement joins TRBV5-1 to TRBJ2-3, with D possibly TRBD1 on 6 matching bases. CDR1 is SGHRS and CDR2 is YFSETQ in the germline V gene. The length of the CDR3 is 14 residues. V gave up 9 bases and J gave up 3 bases, with 17 bases separating them. CDR3 DNA: TGCGCCACGAACAGGGATGCGCCGACAGATACGCAGTATTTT. Encoded protein: CATNRDAPTDTQYF.